This is a list of T cell receptor beta chains from one sample in a study of identical twins. TCRdb re-called the 5' RACE reads with MiXCR, one entry per CDR3 protein. The sample lists about 1.7 million distinct CDR3 sequences; around a third were seen once. The sequenced sample was cord blood. These receptors all stem from a newborn girl in good health. The CDR3 runs from the conserved cysteine through the conserved F or W. The D gene is left open where the match is weak. Some rows mark clone size as missing; the rest say once, few, many or name a class of expanded clone.

V gene	D gene	J gene	clone size	CDR3 DNA	CDR3 protein
TRBV21-1	-	TRBJ2-1	-	TGTGCCAGCAGCAAAAAGGGGGGGACGGCCTACAATGAGCAGTTCTTC	CASSKKGGTAYNEQFF
TRBV12-3/TRBV12-4	-	TRBJ2-5	once	TGTGCCAGCAGTTTACGGGACCCAGCGTCGGGTGAGCAGTACTTC	CASSLRDPASGEQYF
TRBV20-1	TRBD1	TRBJ1-2	few	TGCAGTGCTTTTAGGGGGCAGAACTATGGCTACACCTTC	CSAFRGQNYGYTF
TRBV7-2	TRBD1	TRBJ2-3	-	TGTGCCAGCAGCTCCAGGGGGTCAATCACAGATACGCAGTATTTT	CASSSRGSITDTQYF
TRBV25-1	-	TRBJ2-1	-	TGTGCCAGCAACAAAGGGTACAATGAGCAGTTCTTC	CASNKGYNEQFF
TRBV12-3/TRBV12-4	TRBD2	TRBJ2-7	few	TGTGCCAGCAGTTTAGAGCTAGCGGGGGGCACCTACGAGCAGTACTTC	CASSLELAGGTYEQYF
TRBV7-2	-	TRBJ1-6	-	TGTGCCAGCAGCTTAAGACCAGAGAATTCACCCCTCCACTTT	CASSLRPENSPLHF
TRBV29-1	-	TRBJ2-3	-	TGCAGCGTTGAGAGGGGGTTCACAGATACGCAGTATTTT	CSVERGFTDTQYF
TRBV5-1	-	TRBJ2-7	few	TGCGCCAGCAGCTTGGTTCCCCTCTACGAGCAGTACTTC	CASSLVPLYEQYF
TRBV3-1	-	TRBJ2-7	-	TGTGCCAGCAGCCTGAGGGCGGGCCCAACCTACGAGCAGTACTTC	CASSLRAGPTYEQYF
TRBV27	-	TRBJ2-7	-	TGTGCCAGCAGTTTCCTGAATATGGCGCCCGAATACGAGCAGTACTTC	CASSFLNMAPEYEQYF